This TCR beta chain was obtained from a study of cytomegalovirus exposure and HLA in healthy donors (dated by TCRdb to about 2017). Looking at the study overall: An earlier analysis of fewer than 750 of the donors reported approximately 280 Gb of sequence data and around 110 million unique TCR beta sequences obtained from about 179 million T cells. Every discovery cohort repertoire had been produced on one sequencing platform. In a later genetic analysis, genome-wide SNP genotypes for 398 of the 666 donors were used, and that subset was treated as a discovery cohort. In a later analysis, previously published TCR beta repertoires from 550 to 700 donors were re-analyzed and high-resolution HLA genotyping was added so that TCR occurrence patterns could be studied. An earlier analysis of 500 to 750 of the donors applied high-throughput TCR beta sequencing to assess whether each TCR beta V gene segment acted as functional or pseudogenic. Along with the 666-subject first cohort, a separate validation cohort of over a hundred different subjects was used. To predict cytomegalovirus infection status, the study combined high-throughput TCR immunosequencing, statistical association of individual TCRs with disease status, and machine learning. About 310 gigabases of sequencing data and 70 million to 85 million unique TCR sequences were included in an early release covering about 700 HLA-typed donors. Using immunosequencing, the study profiled T cell repertoires from about 650 subjects and related those repertoires to cytomegalovirus serostatus. Of the roughly 420 genotyped donors, 65% to 90% were placed in the genetic ancestry cluster associated with self-reported Caucasian donors. Donor age, sex, ethnicity and CMV serostatus were compiled together with the repertoire data. Rather than using new phenotypic data, the later analysis identified candidate immune exposures from TCR beta sequences and from how often those sequences occurred across donors. Class I and class II HLA loci were covered by the typing at four-digit resolution. About five DR-DQ haplotypes were handled as single units for association and clustering, since linkage in the cohort was strong. Across some 400 genotyped donors of the cohort, an average of approximately 220,000 unique TCR beta nucleotide sequences per donor were sequenced, and approximately 17% of those sequences were non-productive. The number of donors typed differed by locus, with roughly 620-630 for A, B, C, DRB1 and DQB1, roughly 520 for DQA1, some 570 for DPA1, and some 470 for DPB1. The aim of the study was to test whether cataloging public T cell receptors could identify signatures of past pathogen exposure.

The cohort was made up of 666 healthy bone marrow donors. At the time of sampling, every cohort member was nominally healthy, though immune exposures that went unrecorded were likely present. The donor was CMV seronegative and belonged to the group of several hundred seronegative cohort members. Every donor gave a peripheral blood sample, and the peripheral blood mononuclear cells from that sample were used for TCR beta sequencing. Genomic DNA extraction from the blood cell samples was performed with the Qiagen DNeasy Blood Extraction Kit. Taken from the germline V gene, the CDR1 and CDR2 loops are MDHEN and SYDVKM. Including cysteine and phenylalanine, the CDR3 has 13 amino acids. The CDR3 DNA has 39 bases and is translated from base 1. V sheds 10 bases and J sheds 0 bases, leaving 12 bases between their ends. The method behind the library was the immunoSEQ multiplex PCR assay. The multiplex PCR relied on a mix of 60 forward primers for TCR Vbeta segments and 13 reverse primers for TCR Jbeta segments. A multiplex PCR assay on genomic DNA amplified the CDR3 region of rearranged TCR beta genes. On the Illumina HiSeq System, the amplified TCR beta libraries were sequenced as 87-base-pair reads. Concerning the study's data processing: A later analysis tallied 70 million to 100 million unique TCR beta chains across the 666 repertoires, and about 12 million of those chains were shared by two or more donors. A nearest-neighbor algorithm error-corrected the raw reads and collapsed the reads into unique sequences, merging closely related sequences to remove PCR and sequencing errors. CDR3 sequences were aligned to IMGT reference sequences to assign V, D and J gene segments. Each retained sequence needed at least a six-nucleotide match to both a V gene segment and a J gene segment. Rearrangements were classified as productive when the CDR3 lacked stop codons and remained in frame with V and J, and all other rearrangements were classified as non-productive. CDR3 was defined according to IMGT convention as the region running from the second conserved V-encoded cysteine to the conserved J-encoded phenylalanine. The earlier analysis of about 620 of the donors excluded sequences that lacked an unambiguous match to a single V gene segment. In an earlier analysis of 587 of the donors, V segments were called functional above 56.7% productive rearrangements and were called segregating when the between-donor standard deviation exceeded 5%. A statistical classification framework was built to diagnose cytomegalovirus status from the catalog of TCR beta chain sequences. In a later analysis, TCR nucleotide sequences were compared against IMGT/GENE-DB human TR gene sequences so that V and J genes could be assigned. In a later analysis, CDR3 sequences and most-parsimonious VDJ recombination scenarios were assigned using the TCRdist pipeline. A later analysis defined each TCR beta chain by its CDR3 amino acid sequence plus V-gene family, and excluded reads lacking a unique V-gene family. A later analysis removed 500 to 650 highly shared, low-generation-probability nucleotide sequences to deal with suspected cross-contamination and a sequencing artifact. In a later analysis, a clonal expansion index for each public chain was calculated from normalized within-repertoire ranks of inferred template counts. Generation probabilities in a later analysis came from a VDJ recombination model fitted to out-of-frame rearrangements, and those results were checked against IGoR. Hypergeometric tests were used in a later analysis to score TCR-TCR, TCR-HLA and TCR-CMV co-occurrence, with a repertoire-size bias correction applied to the TCR pairs. False discovery rates were estimated in a later analysis by permuting HLA or CMV assignments 20 times. In a later analysis, co-occurring TCRs were grouped using DBSCAN, with TCRdist sequence similarity added in when clustering inside HLA-allele-positive subsets. For co-occurrence clustering, repertoires with fewer than 30,000 or more than 120,000 public chains were excluded, along with 4 to 6 repertoires with anomalous nucleotide sharing. Entries here come from immuneACCESS through TCRdb and include only in-frame sequences with V and J called. Some clones fail to appear in such tables; in the studies checked, an unresolved V gene covers under half of the shortfall, and the cause of the remainder is unknown. V, J and clone size are taken as reported in that table, and D and trimming were inferred from the DNA itself. Present in this sample are under 200,000 clones, over 60% of which were seen just once. The leading ten clones occupy just over 3% of the sample.

Study-wide conclusions, independent of this receptor: A few of the identified cytomegalovirus-associated TCR beta chains were confirmed in vitro to be specific for cytomegalovirus antigens. Because HLA typing was missing for some donors at each locus, association tests included only the typed subset. In a later genetic analysis, a missense DCLRE1C variant was associated with V-gene and J-gene trimming of TCR beta chains, and the association was replicated in an independent cohort. The study listed approximately 160 TCR beta chains as associated with cytomegalovirus. Assigning TCR associations to individual alleles was difficult when HLA alleles, especially DR and DQ, strongly co-occurred. A cluster of highly shared sequence variants was judged likely to be a technical artifact of the sequencing pipeline. A later analysis reported that several top co-occurrence clusters appeared linked to parvovirus B19, influenza, CMV and Epstein-Barr virus. Most CMV-associated TCR beta chains appeared to be HLA-restricted in a later analysis, and the HLA associations seemed to be driven largely by CMV exposure. For the cohort, immune exposure information was limited to CMV serostatus. Sequencing depth was assumed to be roughly uniform across donors in the presence/absence analyses, though that assumption may not hold. In a later analysis, 16,951 TCR beta sequences were associated with specific HLA alleles at a false discovery rate of 0.05. Because counts were too low, fewer than 20 rarely observed V segments, including chromosome 9 orphons, were excluded from the earlier analysis of some 590 of the donors. According to the authors, the approach could potentially be generalized to other disease states and immunological phenotypes. The classifier was reported to diagnose cytomegalovirus status with high specificity and sensitivity in both the original and validation cohorts. Linkage disequilibrium might explain the correlated functional status among segregating V segments, but an unknown experimental factor could not be ruled out. In a later genetic analysis, fewer N-insertions in productive TCRs were reported among donors in an Asian-associated ancestry cluster than the roughly 700-donor mean. A further reported finding was that TCR beta sequences accurately predicted the HLA-A and HLA-B alleles for most subjects in the first cohort. The cohort was sequenced for TCR beta chains only, and without alpha or paired-chain data the features that could be detected were limited. Compared with equally common non-associated chains, HLA-associated TCR beta chains in a later analysis were more clonally expanded and had lower generation probabilities. Some IMGT-functional V segments, including TRBV6-2 and TRBV6-3, could not be distinguished by the 87-base-pair reads and were therefore excluded. In a later analysis, the rate of TCR association differed among HLA loci, with DRB1 alleles having the most associated TCRs and HLA-C alleles having the fewest. In an earlier analysis of approximately 590 of the donors, most TCR beta V segments appeared in productive rearrangements about 90% or about 30% of the time, broadly matching IMGT annotations. While some public TCRs were present in many individuals, most TCR sequences turned up only very rarely across donors.

For this clone: Its antigen target is currently unknown. One base away there is no much larger clone; base qualities are not given.

The receptor comes from a middle-aged woman in good health and CMV-seronegative. The chain employs TRBV28 and TRBJ1-1, and possibly TRBD1, on 5 matching bases. Input material: PBMCs. The DNA sequence is TGTGCCATAAAGTCGGGGGTGAACACTGAAGCTTTCTTT. Its product reads: CAIKSGVNTEAFF.